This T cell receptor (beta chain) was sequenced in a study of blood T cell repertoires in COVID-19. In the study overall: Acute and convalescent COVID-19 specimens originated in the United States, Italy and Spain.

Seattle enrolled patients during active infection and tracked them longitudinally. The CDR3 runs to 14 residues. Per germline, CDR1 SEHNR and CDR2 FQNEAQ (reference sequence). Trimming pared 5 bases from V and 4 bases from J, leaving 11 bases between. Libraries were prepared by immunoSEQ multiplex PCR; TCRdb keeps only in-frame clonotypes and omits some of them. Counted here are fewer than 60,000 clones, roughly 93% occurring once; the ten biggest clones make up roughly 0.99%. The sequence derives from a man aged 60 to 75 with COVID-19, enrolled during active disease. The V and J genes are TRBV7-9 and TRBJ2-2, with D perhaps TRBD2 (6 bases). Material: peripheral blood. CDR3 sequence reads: CASSALGGTGELFF. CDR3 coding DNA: TGTGCCAGCAGCGCCCTGGGAGGCACCGGGGAGCTGTTTTTT.